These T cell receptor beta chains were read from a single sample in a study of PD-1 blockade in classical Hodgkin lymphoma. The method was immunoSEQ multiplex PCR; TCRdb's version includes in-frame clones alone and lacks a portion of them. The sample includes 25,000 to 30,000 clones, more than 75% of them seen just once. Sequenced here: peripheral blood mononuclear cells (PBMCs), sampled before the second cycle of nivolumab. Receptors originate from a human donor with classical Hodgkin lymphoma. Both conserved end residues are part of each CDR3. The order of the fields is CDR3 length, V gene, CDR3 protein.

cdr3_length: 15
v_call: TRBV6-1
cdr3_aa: CASRTGTSASYEQYF

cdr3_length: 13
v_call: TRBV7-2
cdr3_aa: CASSAWHNSPLHF

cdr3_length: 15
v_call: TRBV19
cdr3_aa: CASSGKGQGTDTQYF

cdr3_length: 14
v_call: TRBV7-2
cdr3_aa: CASSRQALGETQYF

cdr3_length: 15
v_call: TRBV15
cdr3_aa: CATSRDAGGAGEQFF

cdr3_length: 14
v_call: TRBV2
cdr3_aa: CASVQRFRENGYTF

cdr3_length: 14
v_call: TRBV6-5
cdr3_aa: CASSLGQDGQPQHF

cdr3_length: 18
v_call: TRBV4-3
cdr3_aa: CASSQDGTGSSYNSPLHF

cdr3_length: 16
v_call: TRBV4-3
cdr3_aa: CASSQGAGSSYNEQFF

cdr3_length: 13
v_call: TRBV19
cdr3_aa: CASRTPGRSPLHF

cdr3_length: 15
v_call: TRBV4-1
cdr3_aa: CASSRIRGLDQPQHF

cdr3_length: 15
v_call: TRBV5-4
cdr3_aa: CASSPDPGLGYGYTF

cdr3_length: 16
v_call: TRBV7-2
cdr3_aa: CASSLPTSSSGNTIYF

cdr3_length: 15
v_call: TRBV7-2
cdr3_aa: CASSSWGTGTYGYTF

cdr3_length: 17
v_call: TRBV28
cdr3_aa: CASSLNWEDGANYGYTF

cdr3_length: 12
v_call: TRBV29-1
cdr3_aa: CSVSGAHYGYTF

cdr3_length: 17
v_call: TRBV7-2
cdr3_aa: CASSELELAEITDTQYF

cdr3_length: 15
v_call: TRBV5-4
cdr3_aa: CASSPGLADTDTQYF

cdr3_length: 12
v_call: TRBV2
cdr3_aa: CASREDFYEQYF

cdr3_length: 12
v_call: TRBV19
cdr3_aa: CASSDRGETQYF

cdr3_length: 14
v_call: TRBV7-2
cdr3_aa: CASGGARVWNEQYF

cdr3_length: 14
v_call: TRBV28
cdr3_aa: CASKTGPIGSPLHF